This T cell receptor (beta chain) was observed in a study of blood T cell repertoires in COVID-19. Study context: The cDNA or gDNA used as material had been derived from T cells, B-cell-depleted T cells, or PBMCs.

As for this clone: The same CDR3 also results from other DNA sequences found in this sample.

The CDR3 is 13 residues long. The germline V gene has CDR1 LGHDT and CDR2 YNNKEL (reference sequence). The V gene lost 0 bases and the J gene lost 4 bases, with 6 bases spanning the gap. Original analysis: Quantification of nucleated cells was approximated via reference gene primer amplification. Clones were sequenced by immunoSEQ multiplex PCR, and TCRdb holds only the in-frame ones, with some missing. V and J calls and clone size are copied from that table; D and trimming were computed from the DNA. The sample carries approximately 120,000 clones, over 75% recorded once. The sample taken for sequencing was peripheral blood. The TCR originated in a man aged 50 or older with acute or convalescent COVID-19. The chain carries TRBV3-1 (or the pseudogene TRBV3-2) and TRBJ1-1, with D hard to call. CDR3 in amino acids: CASSQDSGTEAFF. For the CDR3, the DNA is TGTGCCAGCAGCCAAGACAGTGGCACTGAAGCTTTCTTT.